The 10 T cell receptor beta chains listed next were all sequenced from one sample in a study of cytomegalovirus exposure and HLA in healthy donors. 13 Jbeta primers and 60 Vbeta primers were used for the PCR. The data were produced by immunoSEQ multiplex PCR, yet TCRdb's version contains in-frame clones alone and is incomplete. The sample contains around 110,000 clones, roughly 70% of which appear only once. The sequenced sample was PBMCs. All receptors come from a male donor in good health and CMV-seropositive.

V and J are TRBV30 and TRBJ1-6, with 8 bases lining up with TRBD1. With 8 bases clipped from V and 9 bases from J, the junction kept 9 bases outside the gene matches. CDR1 GTSNPN and CDR2 SVGIG come from the germline V gene (reference sequence). The CDR3 extends over 13 amino acids. The CDR3 coding sequence is TGTGCCGGAGACAGGGGAAGGGTTTCACCCCTCCACTTT. It is translated as CAGDRGRVSPLHF.

This clone was recorded once. The chain recombines TRBV29-1 with TRBJ2-7, with 10 bases lining up with TRBD1. The germline V gene encodes CDR1 SQVTM and CDR2 ANQGSEA. V lost 3 bases and J lost 6; bases outside the gene matches: 8. This CDR3 comprises 14 residues. The CDR3 DNA is TGCAGCGTTGAGGAAAGACAGGGGGCCAGCGAGCAGTACTTC. This encodes CSVEERQGASEQYF.

In its sample, this clone was seen a few times. The rearrangement links TRBV6-1 to TRBJ2-7; D remains unclear. Trimming removed 5 bases from V and 0 bases from J, with 11 bases in between. CDR1 is MNHNS and CDR2 is SASEGT in the germline V gene. This CDR3 has 14 residues. The CDR3 nucleotides read TGTGCCAGCAGTTGGGCACCTCTCTCCTACGAGCAGTACTTC. This sequence encodes CASSWAPLSYEQYF.

The chain is built from TRBV9 and TRBJ2-5; D perhaps matches TRBD2 (7 bases). Trimming shortened V by 7 bases and J by 5 bases, and 15 bases separated the two germline ends. The CDR3 has 13 residues. The germline V gene has CDR1 SGDLS and CDR2 YYNGEE. The CDR3 loop reads CASGIEGGETQYF. CDR3 DNA: TGTGCCAGCGGTATCGAGGGGGGGGAGACCCAGTACTTC.

In this sample, this clone turned up a few times. The chain combines TRBV6-4 with TRBJ2-1, with 12 nucleotides matching TRBD2. The V segment lost 4 bases and the J segment 2 bases; nucleotides outside the gene matches: 0. Per germline, CDR1 MRHNA and CDR2 SNTAGT. There are 15 residues in the CDR3. CDR3 amino acids: CASSGTSGAYNEQFF. The CDR3 region has the DNA TGTGCCAGCAGTGGGACTAGCGGGGCCTACAATGAGCAGTTCTTC.

The rearrangement joins TRBV7-2 to TRBJ2-1; the match to TRBD2 covers 7 bases. Losses at the gene ends were 2 bases for V and 3 bases for J; bases not matched to a gene: 4. The CDR3 contains 15 residues. Germline CDR1 SGHTA, CDR2 FQGNSA. This chain's CDR3 is CASSLTGTIYNEQFF. CDR3 sequence (DNA): TGTGCCAGCAGCTTAACCGGGACTATCTACAATGAGCAGTTCTTC.

This clone occurred once. This chain joins TRBV6-7 and TRBJ2-5; 8 bases fit TRBD2. TRBV6-7 carries the ORF label, with uncertain function. The CDR3 is 17 residues long. J gave up 5 bases and V 7 bases, and 18 bases lay outside the gene matches. This CDR3 reads CASTYPRGALMLETQYF. CDR3 DNA sequence: TGTGCCAGCACCTACCCGCGGGGGGCATTGATGTTGGAGACCCAGTACTTC.

V is TRBV6-5 and J is TRBJ2-3; D might be TRBD2 (7 bases). V lost 7 bases to trimming and J lost 6 bases, with 14 bases between them. Germline V gives CDR1 MNHEY, CDR2 SVGAGI. There are 13 residues in the CDR3. The CDR3, as DNA: TGTGCCAGCAAGGGGGGGCGAGGTGATACGCAGTATTTT. Translated: CASKGGRGDTQYF.

The V gene is TRBV7-9, the J gene TRBJ2-3; weak D call: TRBD1 (5 bases). Trimming removed 0 bases at V and 0 bases at J, with 16 bases between. The CDR3 loop spans 18 amino acids. Germline V gives CDR1 SEHNR, CDR2 FQNEAQ (reference sequence). The CDR3 nucleotides are TGTGCCAGCAGCTTAGCCCCCAGACAGACCGCTAGCACAGATACGCAGTATTTT. Protein product: CASSLAPRQTASTDTQYF.

This clone was counted between two and nine times. This sequence joins TRBV5-5 and TRBJ2-1, with 10 bases identical to TRBD2. This CDR3 is 13 amino acids long. Trimming took 10 bases from V and 9 from J; bases not matched to a gene: 10. Germline V lookup: CDR1 SGHKS, CDR2 YYEKEE (reference sequence). CDR3 sequence (DNA): TGTGCCGCCGGGGCTAGCGGGGGATGTGAGCAGTTCTTC. Residues: CAAGASGGCEQFF.